This T cell receptor (beta chain) was sequenced for a study of human T cells and chemical hapten exposure. General observations from the study: Significantly more large CDR3 similarity clusters arose among expanded TCRs than among controls.

Time point reported: patch test 3, about 24 weeks after DPC sensitization. Sample treatment: therapeutic diphenylcyclopropenone sensitization with weekly scalp DPC. Alopecia patients between 18 and 70 years old and suitable for DPC were used as donors. About this clonotype: Antigen: not known.

Germline V lookup: CDR1 SQVTM, CDR2 ANQGSEA. The CDR3 contains 12 residues. With V trimmed by 3 bases and J by 6 bases, 2 bases remained unmatched. TCRdb fed the RACE reads into MiXCR, producing one record per CDR3 protein. The top ten clones hold roughly 5.7% of a sample with about 82,000 distinct CDR3 sequences, over 10% of them seen once. The sequencing here drew on whole blood, taken in connection with sensitization to the hapten diphenylcyclopropenone (DPC). V usage is TRBV29-1 and J usage is TRBJ2-4, with 7 positions matching TRBD2. The receptor's source is a woman aged 50 to 65 with alopecia areata. Some clones in this sample may be carry-over from other donors' samples. The chain's CDR3 is CSVEGGANIQYF. The CDR3 DNA follows: TGCAGCGTTGAGGGAGGGGCAAACATTCAGTACTTC. Variable domain in full (rest from reference TRBV29-1 and TRBJ2-4): SAVISQKPSRDICQRGTSLTIQCQVDSQVTMMFWYRQQPGQSLTLIATANQGSEATYESGFVIDKFPISRPNLTFSTLTVSNMSPEDSSIYLCSVEGGANIQYFGAGTRLSVL.